This TCR beta chain was retrieved from a study of Tregs in tolerant kidney transplant recipients. Broader study findings: This study did not directly address biological reproducibility. Few patients were studied, so findings need validation in larger groups. Tregs expanded with activated donor B cells seemed most donor-specific.

A remark on this clone: Its matching antigen is unknown.

Generated by immunoSEQ multiplex PCR, the TCRdb table keeps only in-frame clones and is missing some. In the table there are about 68,000 clones, around 83% of which are singletons. Unstimulated Tregs (CD4+CD25+CD127-) and CD4+CD25- non-Tregs were sorted from PBMCs. Germline CDR1 SEHNR, CDR2 FQNEAQ (reference sequence). CDR3 length: 19 amino acids. V was cut by 2 bases and J by 0 bases, with 17 bases left in between. The receptor comes from a human donor in good health. The sequencing sample was made of CD4+ T cells from blood. This sequence joins TRBV7-9 and TRBJ2-6; D gene uncertain. The CDR3 nucleotides read TGTGCCAGCAGCTTATACCCCTATCCCGTGTCCTCTGGGGCCAACGTCCTGACTTTC. Encoded protein: CASSLYPYPVSSGANVLTF.